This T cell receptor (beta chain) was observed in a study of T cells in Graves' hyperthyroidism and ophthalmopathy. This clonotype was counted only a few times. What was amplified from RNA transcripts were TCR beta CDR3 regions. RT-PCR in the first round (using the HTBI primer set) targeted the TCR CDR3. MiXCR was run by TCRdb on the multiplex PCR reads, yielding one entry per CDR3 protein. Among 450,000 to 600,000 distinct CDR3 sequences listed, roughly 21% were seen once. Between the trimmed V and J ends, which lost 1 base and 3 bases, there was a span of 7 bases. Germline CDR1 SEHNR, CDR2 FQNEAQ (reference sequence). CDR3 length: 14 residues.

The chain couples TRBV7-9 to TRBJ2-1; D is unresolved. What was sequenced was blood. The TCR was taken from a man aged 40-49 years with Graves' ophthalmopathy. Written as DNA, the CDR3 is TGTGCCAGCAGCTTAGTGCCTAACTACAATGAGCAGTTCTTC. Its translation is CASSLVPNYNEQFF. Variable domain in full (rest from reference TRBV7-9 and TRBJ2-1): DTGVSQNPRHKITKRGQNVTFRCDPISEHNRLYWYRQTLGQGPEFLTYFQNEAQLEKSRLLSDRFSAERPKGSFSTLEIQRTEQGDSAMYLCASSLVPNYNEQFFGPGTRLTVL.